This T cell receptor (beta chain) is drawn from a study of T cell responses to AZD1222 COVID-19 vaccine. Study conclusions and caveats: Donors were chiefly white British, with a greater number of females, and clonal diversity was perhaps underestimated.

Germline-derived CDR1 and CDR2 are DFQATT and SNEGSKA (reference sequence). V was trimmed by 3 bases and J by 4 bases, leaving 6 bases between them. This CDR3 has 11 amino acids. The method was immunoSEQ multiplex PCR; TCRdb's version includes in-frame clones alone and lacks a portion of them. The data show 130,000 or so clones, 85% to 90% seen once. As regards this clone: Its specificity is not known.

This receptor was taken from an adult in good health. The sequences come from peripheral blood, collected on day 0 of MenACWY control vaccination. This rearrangement joins TRBV20-1 to TRBJ1-1; D gene unclear. The CDR3 reads CSASIGTEAFF. In DNA form, the CDR3 reads TGCAGTGCTAGTATCGGCACTGAAGCTTTCTTT.